These 23 T cell receptor beta chains were all obtained from the same sample, sequenced in a study of read filtering for tumor transcriptome and immune sequencing. This library used roughly 400 ng RNA and molecular barcoded adaptors spanning alpha/delta and beta/gamma chains. TCRdb re-called the reads through MiXCR, storing one row per CDR3 protein. The sample yields roughly 46,000 distinct CDR3 sequences, approximately 12% seen once. Sequencing input: a population of CD138-negative cells sorted from bone marrow. The receptors were gathered from a donor at least 40 years old with multiple myeloma.

This clonotype was recorded at least ten times. The chain links TRBV3-1 to TRBJ2-3, with 12 bases identical to TRBD2. The V and J ends lost 4 bases and 4 bases, in that order; junction bases with no gene match: 15. The germline gives CDR1 LGHDT, CDR2 YNNKEL (reference sequence). The CDR3 is 19 residues long. The CDR3 here is CASSPMRASGRAGADTQYF. The CDR3 DNA is TGTGCCAGCAGCCCGATGCGGGCTAGCGGGAGGGCCGGGGCAGATACGCAGTATTTT.

The V call is TRBV20-1, the J call TRBJ1-4, with D perhaps matching TRBD1 or TRBD2 (8 bases each). The DNA matches TRBJ2-3 better at its end, which makes the J call doubtful. The CDR3 spans 15 residues. CDR1 and CDR2 (germline): DFQATT, SNEGSKA (reference sequence). CDR3 bases: TGCAGTGCTAGAAAAGGACTAGCAGGGGGCGGTATGCAGTATTTT. It translates to CSARKGLAGGGMQYF.

Concerning this clonotype itself: With only one base between it and a far larger clone, this is likely a read error. The chain employs TRBV28 and TRBJ1-4, with D possibly being TRBD1 (5 bases). The DNA end is a closer match to TRBJ1-5, so the J assignment may be wrong. This CDR3 has 13 residues. Germline lookup yields CDR1 MDHEN and CDR2 SYDVKM. The chain's CDR3 is CASWDGSKLLQHF. Written as DNA, the CDR3 is TGTGCCAGCTGGGACGGATCGAAGTTACTGCAGCATTTT.

As for this clonotype: The junction differs from germline at one of its ends, possibly a read error. J is TRBJ2-1 and V is TRBV15, with D maybe TRBD1 (6 bases). Germline CDR1 and CDR2: LNHNV and YYDKDF (reference sequence). The CDR3 is made up of 15 amino acids. CDR3 loop: CATSTVGQSYNEQFF. The CDR3 nucleotides are TGTGCTACCAGCACGGTGGGACAATCCTACAATGAGCAGTTCTTC.

This clonotype was observed many times. J is TRBJ1-5 and V is TRBV5-5; TRBD1 agrees at 7 bases. The CDR3 is made up of 15 amino acids. Germline trimming cut 2 bases from V and 3 bases from J; bases unmatched to any gene: 5. Looked up from germline, CDR1 is SGHKS and CDR2 is YYEKEE (reference sequence). The CDR3 sequence: CASSFEGAPNQPQHF. For the CDR3, the DNA is TGTGCCAGCAGCTTCGAGGGGGCCCCCAATCAGCCCCAGCATTTT.

There are many counts of this clonotype. The gene calls are TRBV18 and TRBJ1-3; no clear D gene. From germline, CDR1 is KGHSH and CDR2 LQKENI. The CDR3 has 14 residues. V lost 2 bases and J lost 1, with 6 bases in between. The CDR3 loop is CASSPESSGNTIYF. The CDR3 DNA reads TGTGCCAGCTCACCAGAGTCTTCTGGAAACACCATATATTTT. Using reference TRBV18 and TRBJ1-3 for the parts outside the CDR3, the full variable domain is NAGVMQNPRHLVRRRGQEARLRCSPMKGHSHVYWYRQLPEEGLKFMVYLQKENIIDESGMPKERFSAEFPKEGPSILRIQQVVRGDSAAYFCASSPESSGNTIYFGEGSWLTVV.

The table lists this clonotype with a few counts. The chain is built from TRBV20-1 and TRBJ2-7; D possibly corresponds to TRBD2 (5 bases). The CDR3 length is 14 residues. Trimming shortened V by 3 bases and J by 3 bases, and 15 bases separated the two germline ends. Germline CDR1 and CDR2: DFQATT and SNEGSKA (reference sequence). CDR3 region: CSAREDGSYYEQYF. CDR3 DNA sequence: TGCAGTGCTAGGGAGGACGGCTCTTACTACGAGCAGTACTTC.

This clonotype was recorded many times. This chain uses TRBV5-6 with TRBJ2-4; the match to TRBD2 covers 13 bases. The CDR3 covers 18 residues. J was trimmed by 0 bases and V by 1 base; bases with no gene match: 4. Germline V gene lookup returns CDR1 SGHDT and CDR2 YYEEEE. CDR3 in amino acids: CASSLRTSGSGAKNIQYF. The CDR3 nucleotides are TGTGCCAGCAGCTTGAGGACTAGCGGGAGCGGAGCCAAAAACATTCAGTACTTC.

The chain carries TRBV6-5 and TRBJ2-7; TRBD2 matches at 8 bases. Trimming removed 6 bases from V and 4 bases from J; junction bases left unmatched: 11. Germline V gene lookup returns CDR1 MNHEY and CDR2 SVGAGI. There are 15 residues in the CDR3. CDR3 amino acids: CASRDGPAGVYEQYF. The CDR3 DNA reads TGTGCCAGCAGAGATGGACCAGCGGGAGTTTACGAGCAGTACTTC.

This clonotype has ten or more counts. The V and J genes are TRBV4-1 and TRBJ2-7; no clear D gene. Germline V gene lookup returns CDR1 MGHRA and CDR2 YSYEKL. The CDR3 extends over 13 amino acids. Trimming removed 4 bases at V and 4 bases at J, with 11 bases between. Written as DNA, the CDR3 is TGCGCCAGCAGCCCACCCGACACGTACGAGCAGTACTTC. The encoded protein is CASSPPDTYEQYF.

In its sample, this clonotype was seen many times. This rearrangement joins TRBV19 to TRBJ2-1; 7 bases align to TRBD2. Trimming cost V 2 bases and J 8 bases; bases outside gene matches: 18. The CDR3 length is 18 residues. Germline lookup yields CDR1 LNHDA and CDR2 SQIVND (reference sequence). The CDR3 nucleotides read TGTGCCAGTAGTATAATGCCGTTGACTAGCCCCCGAGGGGATGAGCAGTTCTTC. It specifies CASSIMPLTSPRGDEQFF.

As regards this clonotype: Sequence at one end of the junction differs from germline and may be a read error. The rearrangement joins TRBV12-3 or TRBV12-4 to TRBJ2-5, with a possible D match to TRBD1 (5 bases). The CDR3 length is 13 residues. CDR3 sequence: CASIQGIGETQYF. CDR3 bases: TGCGCCAGCATCCAGGGAATCGGAGAGACCCAGTACTTC.

This clonotype was detected ten times or more. The chain combines TRBV12-3 or TRBV12-4 with TRBJ2-1, with no clear D. Trimming took off 3 bases at V and 8 bases at J, with 5 bases between the two ends. The CDR3 is made up of 11 amino acids. The CDR3 DNA is TGTGCCAGCAGTTTGACCCATGAGCAGTTCTTC. Translated, it gives CASSLTHEQFF.

In the case of this clonotype: One end of the junction does not line up with germline, which may come from a read error. The gene calls are TRBV24-1 and TRBJ2-3, with 8 bases that match TRBD2. This CDR3 spans 15 amino acids. From germline, CDR1 is KGHDR and CDR2 SFDVKD. The CDR3 reads CATSLSGSEADTQRF. For the CDR3, the DNA is TGTGCCACCAGTCTGAGCGGGAGTGAGGCAGATACGCAGCGTTTT.

Many counts were recorded for this clonotype. The J gene is TRBJ2-3, the V gene TRBV9; D is tentatively TRBD1 or TRBD2 (5 bases each). This CDR3 region has 15 residues. V lost 0 bases to trimming and J lost 4 bases, with 12 bases between them. Germline V CDR1 and CDR2: SGDLS, YYNGEE. The CDR3 spells CASSVDAGTSDTQYF. The CDR3 nucleotides are TGTGCCAGCAGCGTAGATGCAGGGACCTCAGATACGCAGTATTTT.

This clonotype came up a few times. A much larger clone is a single base away; this may be a read error. The chain carries TRBV6-5 and TRBJ2-7; possibly TRBD1 for D (6 bases). The CDR3 length is 13 residues. Germline-derived CDR1 and CDR2 are MNHEY and SVGAGI. In DNA, the CDR3 is TGTGCCAGCGGTTACACAGGGACCTACGAGCAGTACTTC. Its translation: CASGYTGTYEQYF.

There are many counts of this clonotype. The chain carries TRBV7-9 and TRBJ2-2; unclear D gene. Germline values: CDR1 SEHNR, CDR2 FQNEAQ (reference sequence). V was trimmed by 11 bases and J by 3 bases, leaving 22 bases between them. CDR3 size: 16 residues. CDR3 sequence reads: CAGQKMMSADTGELFF. CDR3 coding DNA: TGTGCCGGCCAGAAAATGATGTCGGCGGACACCGGGGAGCTGTTTTTT.

V and J are TRBV7-9 and TRBJ2-1; D unclear. Trimming cost V 5 bases and J 8 bases, with 10 bases left between them. Germline V gene lookup returns CDR1 SEHNR and CDR2 FQNEAQ (reference sequence). CDR3 size: 12 residues. CDR3 coding DNA: TGTGCCAGCAGCGCCCGAGGCGATGAGCAGTTCTTC. Its protein product is CASSARGDEQFF.

A remark on this clonotype: This likely comes from a read error, as the CDR3 has no conserved phenylalanine or tryptophan at its end. The limits of the CDR3 on the DNA are not certain, so only TCRdb's listed CDR3 is given. This chain links TRBV19 with TRBJ2-7; TRBD2 was called by the table and not checked on the DNA. Ends included, the CDR3 has 14 residues. Germline CDR1 LNHDA, CDR2 SQIVND (reference sequence). The CDR3 loop is CASSILAGYYERYS.

In this sample, this clonotype turned up many times. This chain links TRBV6-4 with TRBJ2-1, with D tentatively TRBD1 (6 bases). This CDR3 is 13 amino acids long. The V end was cut by 4 bases, the J end by 9 bases, with 13 bases between. Germline assignment: CDR1 MRHNA and CDR2 SNTAGT. The CDR3: CASSVTRGGEQFF. DNA of the CDR3: TGTGCCAGCAGTGTTACCAGGGGCGGTGAGCAGTTCTTC.

This clonotype was counted at least ten times. The V gene is TRBV5-1, the J gene TRBJ2-5; 7 bases map to TRBD1. Germline V lookup: CDR1 SGHRS, CDR2 YFSETQ. This CDR3 is 14 amino acids long. The trim removed 1 base at V and 3 bases at J, leaving 3 bases unmatched. CDR3 in amino acids: CASSLRGTEETQYF. The DNA for the CDR3 is TGCGCCAGCAGCTTGAGGGGGACAGAAGAGACCCAGTACTTC.

This clonotype was counted at least ten times. This chain connects TRBV7-9 to TRBJ2-1; 8 nucleotides line up with TRBD2. CDR3 size: 13 residues. The germline V gene has CDR1 SEHNR and CDR2 FQNEAQ (reference sequence). With 6 bases clipped from V and 8 bases from J, the junction kept 6 bases outside the gene matches. The CDR3 bases are TGTGCCAGCAGACGCGGACTAGCCTATGAGCAGTTCTTC. This codes for CASRRGLAYEQFF. Drawing the rest from reference TRBV7-9 and TRBJ2-1, the complete variable domain is DTGVSQNPRHKITKRGQNVTFRCDPISEHNRLYWYRQTLGQGPEFLTYFQNEAQLEKSRLLSDRFSAERPKGSFSTLEIQRTEQGDSAMYLCASRRGLAYEQFFGPGTRLTVL.

Many counts were recorded for this clonotype. The chain recombines TRBV28 with TRBJ1-5, with D tentatively TRBD1 (6 bases). The CDR3 has 16 residues. Trimming removed 3 bases at V and 2 bases at J, with 14 bases between. Per the germline V gene, CDR1 is MDHEN and CDR2 is SYDVKM. DNA for the CDR3: TGTGCCAGCAGTTTCGGGGGGCGGGGAGGCAATCAGCCCCAGCATTTT. It yields the protein CASSFGGRGGNQPQHF.